The text below deals with one TCR beta chain. This clone was observed once. No antigen is known for it. No per-base quality is available; no much larger clone lies one base away. The data derive from a study of shared clonotypes between healthy human individuals (dated by TCRdb to 2020 to 2021). About the full investigation: Three men and two women, aged 18 to 49 years, made up the cohort. Per donor, three plates each were used for CD4 naive and CD4 memory, two for CD8 naive, and one for CD8 memory. The study deeply sequenced blood TCR repertoires of five healthy adults to estimate repertoire size and the extent of clonotype sharing between individuals. Different laboratories and diverse techniques were used to prepare libraries and sequence TCR repertoires, to increase sequencing depth and limit assay-specific biases. Leukapheresis yielded between about 0.8 and 8.9 billion PBMCs per donor.

The germline V gene sets CDR1 to SGHAT and CDR2 to FQNNGV. V drops 5 bases and J drops 7 bases, leaving 14 bases in between. Including the terminal cysteine and phenylalanine, the CDR3 comprises 13 residues. Only CDR3 DNA remains: 39 bases, in frame from the first base. Donors were healthy HIV-negative adults with no recently reported acute infections or vaccinations. Only Caucasian adults living in Nashville, Tennessee, USA were represented among the donors. Magnetic negative selection was used to enrich CD4+ T cells, after which naive cells were positively selected on CD45RA and the negative fraction became the memory subset. Blood was obtained by leukapheresis, after which PBMCs were separated by Ficoll-Histopaque density gradient centrifugation and cryopreserved in liquid nitrogen vapor phase. Analytical flow cytometry was used to check the purity and quantity of every magnetically sorted T cell population. Genomic DNA was isolated from every sorted fraction and measured by UV absorbance on a Nanodrop 2000c.

TCR CDR3 regions were amplified from genomic DNA by multiplex PCR using the deep immunoSEQ assay. Extracted genomic DNA from each cell subset was distributed evenly across all wells of several immunoSEQ 96-well plates, and each plate was treated as a replicate. For sorted subsets, roughly 200 ng of genomic DNA, equivalent to 25,000 to 35,000 T cell genomes, went into each replicate PCR. Purified libraries were quantified with a Qubit 3.0 fluorometer, sized on a Bioanalyzer 2100, and re-quantified with the KAPA Library Quantification kit. Every immunoSEQ 96-well plate was sequenced on a separate single-read 150-cycle Illumina NextSeq 550 flow cell. The study's own analysis went as follows. Because only junctional sequences without quality scores were contained in the immunoSEQ output, filtering matching that applied to full-length reads could not be performed. To assign V/J genes and CDR3, sequences were annotated against IMGT germline references using PyIR, a Python wrapper for IgBLAST v1.9. Reads with weak V/J assignments (E-value above 1e-6), missing CDR3, stop codons, out-of-frame junctions, or ambiguous translated residues were removed. A V3J clonotype was defined by an identical inferred V gene, J gene, and CDR3 amino acid sequence. Percentage overlap between repertoires was calculated by dividing the number of shared unique clonotypes by the size of the smaller repertoire. Repertoire richness was assessed with RTK rarefaction, the Chao1 estimator, and Recon v2.1 estimates of unobserved clonotypes. For all TCRbeta clonotypes obtained by the gDNA method from a few donors, generation probabilities were computed with OLGA. TCRdb provides this immuneACCESS table in a form limited to in-frame rearrangements. Some clones are lacking; in checked studies, under half of them reflect an unresolved V gene, and why the rest are absent is not known. The V and J calls and the clone size are those of that table, but D and trimming were determined from the DNA. This sample comprises around 1.1 million clones, approximately 75% of them detected only once. The ten most abundant clones make up about 0.89% of the sample.

Results the study describes overall, beyond this receptor: Higher generation probabilities were observed for clonotypes shared by all four sorted-subset donors than for non-shared clonotypes. Sharing across a few donors was observed for 4.5% to 6.5% of naive CD4, less than 4% of naive CD8, roughly 2.4% of memory CD4, and about 0.38% of memory CD8 clonotypes. Even with the large sequencing depth, rarefaction of the sorted-subset datasets indicated that sequencing was incomplete. Because the study included a small number of donors, the genetic and exposure-history diversity represented was limited. Larger estimated clonotype richness was generally found for naive subsets than for memory subsets. Pairwise subsampling indicated that sequencing depth was expected to affect the degree of clonotype sharing among donors. Sampling was limited to blood, and TCR repertoires in tissue likely differ from TCR repertoires in blood.

The chain employs TRBV11-2 and TRBJ1-1, and perhaps TRBD1 as D gene, on 5 matching bases. The TCR originated in a man aged 18 to 30 in good health. Some clones in this sample may be carry-over from other donors' samples. The sequenced material came from memory CD4+ T cells from PBMCs. In light of the paper, this sample's cell subset or site label describes: CD45RA-negative fraction. The CDR3 region has the sequence CASSTIPQGEAFF. The DNA reads TGTGCCAGCAGCACAATTCCCCAGGGTGAAGCTTTCTTT.